The rows below give T cell receptor beta chains drawn from one sample of a study of cytomegalovirus exposure and HLA in healthy donors. Libraries were prepared by immunoSEQ multiplex PCR; TCRdb keeps only in-frame clonotypes and omits some of them. The sample shows 150,000 or so clones, more than 60% of them seen only once. Source material: PBMCs. All receptors derive from a man aged 35-49 years in good health and CMV-seronegative. Both conserved end residues are part of each CDR3. The D gene is left open where the match is weak. A row's size may be missing; if present it is once, few, many or a size class.

CDR3nt: TGTGCCAGCAGCCAAGACAGAATGAACACTGAAGCTTTCTTT; CDR3aa: CASSQDRMNTEAFF; abundance: few; v_gene: TRBV4-2; d_gene: -; j_gene: TRBJ1-1
CDR3nt: TGCGCCAGCAGCCGCAACAGGGAGAACTATGGCTACACCTTC; CDR3aa: CASSRNRENYGYTF; abundance: -; v_gene: TRBV4-3; d_gene: -; j_gene: TRBJ1-2
CDR3nt: TGTGCCAGCAGCCTGAGACACCTGAGCACAGATACGCAGTATTTT; CDR3aa: CASSLRHLSTDTQYF; abundance: -; v_gene: TRBV7-9; d_gene: -; j_gene: TRBJ2-3
CDR3nt: TGTGCCAGTAGTATGTCGGAGGGAAAATATCAGCCCCAGCATTTT; CDR3aa: CASSMSEGKYQPQHF; abundance: -; v_gene: TRBV19; d_gene: -; j_gene: TRBJ1-5
CDR3nt: TGTGCCAGCAGTTACACGCACGCTAGCGGGGGCTACGAGCAGTACTTC; CDR3aa: CASSYTHASGGYEQYF; abundance: -; v_gene: TRBV6-5; d_gene: TRBD2; j_gene: TRBJ2-7
CDR3nt: TGTGCCAGCAGTGCCGGTTGGGGGGTTGGGACCCAGTACTTC; CDR3aa: CASSAGWGVGTQYF; abundance: few; v_gene: TRBV27; d_gene: -; j_gene: TRBJ2-5
CDR3nt: TGTGCCAGCAGTCGGGATTACACTGAAGCTTTCTTT; CDR3aa: CASSRDYTEAFF; abundance: few; v_gene: TRBV5-4; d_gene: -; j_gene: TRBJ1-1
CDR3nt: TGCAGCGTTGATCCTAGCGGGGGGCAAGATACGCAGTATTTT; CDR3aa: CSVDPSGGQDTQYF; abundance: -; v_gene: TRBV29-1; d_gene: TRBD2; j_gene: TRBJ2-3
CDR3nt: TGCACCAGCAGCCAAGTCTCCAGGCCCCTAGCCAAAAACATTCAGTACTTC; CDR3aa: CTSSQVSRPLAKNIQYF; abundance: -; v_gene: TRBV1; d_gene: -; j_gene: TRBJ2-4
CDR3nt: TGTGCCACTAAAAGCGGGGGGGCTGGGGCCAACGTCCTGACTTTC; CDR3aa: CATKSGGAGANVLTF; abundance: -; v_gene: TRBV15; d_gene: TRBD2; j_gene: TRBJ2-6
CDR3nt: TGTGCCAGCAGTTTTCGTCCCGGGACAGGGTCGGAGGCTTTCTTT; CDR3aa: CASSFRPGTGSEAFF; abundance: -; v_gene: TRBV6-5; d_gene: TRBD1; j_gene: TRBJ1-1
CDR3nt: TGTGCCAGCAGCTTAGAGGTGGGCCGTAATGAGCAGTTCTTC; CDR3aa: CASSLEVGRNEQFF; abundance: -; v_gene: TRBV7-2; d_gene: -; j_gene: TRBJ2-1
CDR3nt: TGTGCCAGCAGCTCATCGGGGGCGGGAGGGACTGAAGCTTTCTTT; CDR3aa: CASSSSGAGGTEAFF; abundance: once; v_gene: TRBV7-9; d_gene: -; j_gene: TRBJ1-1
CDR3nt: TGTGCCAGCAGCTTAGCGCTGAGGGGACAGGTTGCAGGCTACACCTTC; CDR3aa: CASSLALRGQVAGYTF; abundance: -; v_gene: TRBV7-2; d_gene: TRBD1; j_gene: TRBJ1-2
CDR3nt: TGTGCCAGCCGCCCCGAGAGGCGCTTAGACCAAGGCTACACCTTC; CDR3aa: CASRPERRLDQGYTF; abundance: -; v_gene: TRBV5-4; d_gene: -; j_gene: TRBJ1-2
CDR3nt: TGCGCCAGCAGCTTAAGCGGAGAGGAAGAGACCCAGTACTTC; CDR3aa: CASSLSGEEETQYF; abundance: -; v_gene: TRBV5-1; d_gene: -; j_gene: TRBJ2-5
CDR3nt: TGTGCCAGCAGTCCTCAGGGGGCTGCGAACACTGAAGCTTTCTTT; CDR3aa: CASSPQGAANTEAFF; abundance: -; v_gene: TRBV6-1; d_gene: TRBD1; j_gene: TRBJ1-1
CDR3nt: TGTGCCTCTACAGGGTACTCTGGAAACACCATATATTTT; CDR3aa: CASTGYSGNTIYF; abundance: few; v_gene: TRBV10-3; d_gene: -; j_gene: TRBJ1-3
CDR3nt: TGCAGCGTTGTAGCGGGCACAGATACGCAGTATTTT; CDR3aa: CSVVAGTDTQYF; abundance: -; v_gene: TRBV29-1; d_gene: -; j_gene: TRBJ2-3
CDR3nt: TGTGCCAGCAGTGGGCGGACAGGGAAGGATCAGCCCCAGCATTTT; CDR3aa: CASSGRTGKDQPQHF; abundance: -; v_gene: TRBV6-5; d_gene: TRBD1; j_gene: TRBJ1-5
CDR3nt: TGTGCCAGCAGTTACTCGGGACAGACAACTAATGAAAAACTGTTTTTT; CDR3aa: CASSYSGQTTNEKLFF; abundance: few; v_gene: TRBV6-5; d_gene: TRBD1; j_gene: TRBJ1-4
CDR3nt: TGTGCCAGCAGTGTCGGGACAGGGGGGTACGAGCAGTACTTC; CDR3aa: CASSVGTGGYEQYF; abundance: once; v_gene: TRBV28; d_gene: TRBD1; j_gene: TRBJ2-7
CDR3nt: TGTGCCAGCGTCTTGGCGACCGTAGCCCAAGGAGCTTTCTTT; CDR3aa: CASVLATVAQGAFF; abundance: -; v_gene: TRBV7-2; d_gene: -; j_gene: TRBJ1-1
CDR3nt: TGTGCCAGCTCACCCCGGCAGGGTGGAGCAGATACGCAGTATTTT; CDR3aa: CASSPRQGGADTQYF; abundance: once; v_gene: TRBV18; d_gene: -; j_gene: TRBJ2-3
CDR3nt: TGTGCCAGCAGTTACAGCCGCGGCAGGGCCAACTATGGCTACACCTTC; CDR3aa: CASSYSRGRANYGYTF; abundance: few; v_gene: TRBV6-5; d_gene: -; j_gene: TRBJ1-2
CDR3nt: TGTGCCAGCTCACGCGGGACAGGGGGCGCTGAGACCCAGTACTTC; CDR3aa: CASSRGTGGAETQYF; abundance: -; v_gene: TRBV18; d_gene: TRBD1; j_gene: TRBJ2-5
CDR3nt: TGTGCCACCAGTACCAGAGGATTTGGGGCGATAAGCACAGATACGCAGTATTTT; CDR3aa: CATSTRGFGAISTDTQYF; abundance: -; v_gene: TRBV7-2; d_gene: -; j_gene: TRBJ2-3
CDR3nt: TGTGCCAGCTCACCCGAATCGGAGACCGGGGAGCTGTTTTTT; CDR3aa: CASSPESETGELFF; abundance: -; v_gene: TRBV18; d_gene: -; j_gene: TRBJ2-2
CDR3nt: TGCGCCAGCAGCTTGGAGAGAGGGACTAGCGTGGACGAGCAGTACTTC; CDR3aa: CASSLERGTSVDEQYF; abundance: -; v_gene: TRBV5-1; d_gene: TRBD2; j_gene: TRBJ2-7
CDR3nt: TGCGCCAGCAGCCCAGGTTGGGCGTCAGGGCGAAATGAGCAGTTCTTC; CDR3aa: CASSPGWASGRNEQFF; abundance: -; v_gene: TRBV5-1; d_gene: -; j_gene: TRBJ2-1
CDR3nt: TGTGCCAGTGGGACTAGCGGGGCCTTGAACACCGGGGAGCTGTTTTTT; CDR3aa: CASGTSGALNTGELFF; abundance: once; v_gene: TRBV5-5; d_gene: TRBD2; j_gene: TRBJ2-2
CDR3nt: TGCGCCAGCAGCGTCCGACAGGGGGCTGGAGGCTACACCTTC; CDR3aa: CASSVRQGAGGYTF; abundance: -; v_gene: TRBV5-1; d_gene: TRBD1; j_gene: TRBJ1-2
CDR3nt: TGTGCCAGCAGTTATCAGGTTGCTACTAATGAAAAACTGTTTTTT; CDR3aa: CASSYQVATNEKLFF; abundance: -; v_gene: TRBV6-5; d_gene: -; j_gene: TRBJ1-4
CDR3nt: TGTGCCAGTAGTACCCTGGGAGGGACAGGGGTCGGCTACACCTTC; CDR3aa: CASSTLGGTGVGYTF; abundance: -; v_gene: TRBV19; d_gene: TRBD1; j_gene: TRBJ1-2
CDR3nt: TGTGCCAGCAGCTTACAGGGCCCTGAAGCTTTCTTT; CDR3aa: CASSLQGPEAFF; abundance: -; v_gene: TRBV5-6; d_gene: -; j_gene: TRBJ1-1
CDR3nt: TGTGCCAGCAGCCCACGAGGGTCCGGGGAGCTGTTTTTT; CDR3aa: CASSPRGSGELFF; abundance: -; v_gene: TRBV7-2; d_gene: -; j_gene: TRBJ2-2
CDR3nt: TGCGCCAGCAGCCGGGACAGGGGTACTAACTATGGCTACACCTTC; CDR3aa: CASSRDRGTNYGYTF; abundance: -; v_gene: TRBV4-1; d_gene: TRBD1; j_gene: TRBJ1-2
CDR3nt: TGTGCCAGCAGTGACAGGTCCAGTCAGCCCCAGCATTTT; CDR3aa: CASSDRSSQPQHF; abundance: -; v_gene: TRBV5-8; d_gene: -; j_gene: TRBJ1-5
CDR3nt: TGCGCCAGCAGCTTGCCTTTGAACACCGGGGAGCTGTTTTTT; CDR3aa: CASSLPLNTGELFF; abundance: few; v_gene: TRBV5-1; d_gene: -; j_gene: TRBJ2-2
CDR3nt: TGCAGCGTTGATAGTCGGGACAGCTATGGCTACACCTTC; CDR3aa: CSVDSRDSYGYTF; abundance: -; v_gene: TRBV29-1; d_gene: TRBD1; j_gene: TRBJ1-2
CDR3nt: TGTGCCAGCAGCGAAGCGGGGTCAAAATACAATGAGCAGTTCTTC; CDR3aa: CASSEAGSKYNEQFF; abundance: few; v_gene: TRBV9; d_gene: TRBD2; j_gene: TRBJ2-1
CDR3nt: TGCGCCAGCAGCCTTCGGGACAACCAGGGCTATGGCTACACCTTC; CDR3aa: CASSLRDNQGYGYTF; abundance: -; v_gene: TRBV5-1; d_gene: -; j_gene: TRBJ1-2